The 11 T cell receptor beta chains listed next were all sequenced from one sample in a study of blood T cell repertoires in COVID-19. Repertoires were generated with immunoSEQ multiplex PCR, while TCRdb's copy carries only in-frame clones and drops some. The repertoire holds some 130,000 clones, with around three quarters as singletons. The sequencing sample was made of peripheral blood. The receptors come from a human donor in a cohort sampled during active COVID-19.

This clone was picked up one time. The chain is built from TRBV2 and TRBJ2-2; D is undetermined. This CDR3 spans 13 amino acids. Trimming pared 8 bases from V and 6 bases from J, leaving 13 bases between. From germline, CDR1 is SNHLY and CDR2 FYNNEI. As DNA, the CDR3 is TGTGCCAGCGCCCGGGTAGGCCCCGGGGAGCTGTTTTTT. This encodes CASARVGPGELFF.

The rearrangement links TRBV5-1 to TRBJ2-2, with TRBD1 identical over 7 bases. Germline lookup yields CDR1 SGHRS and CDR2 YFSETQ. CDR3 size: 15 residues. Unmatched junction bases numbered 2, after V lost 0 bases and J lost 3 bases. CDR3 coding DNA: TGCGCCAGCAGCTTGGGACAGGGAGACACCGGGGAGCTGTTTTTT. This codes for CASSLGQGDTGELFF.

This clone came up once. This sequence joins TRBV7-6 and TRBJ1-3; a possible D gene is TRBD1 (6 bases). The germline gives CDR1 SGHVS, CDR2 FNYEAQ. This CDR3 contains 17 residues. V was trimmed by 5 bases and J by 0 bases, leaving 17 bases between them. The CDR3 protein is CASSPRADRLSGNTIYF. The CDR3 DNA reads TGTGCCAGCAGCCCGCGCGCAGACAGGCTCTCTGGAAACACCATATATTTT.

The chain recombines TRBV5-4 with TRBJ1-3; 8 bases match TRBD1. J was trimmed by 0 bases and V by 4 bases; bases with no gene match: 6. The CDR3 is made up of 16 amino acids. CDR1 and CDR2 (germline): SGHNT, YYREEE (reference sequence). The CDR3 is CASSHGQGPSGNTIYF. The CDR3 coding sequence is TGTGCCAGCAGCCACGGACAGGGACCCTCTGGAAACACCATATATTTT.

The genes are TRBV25-1 and TRBJ1-6; 7 bases fit TRBD1. This CDR3 region has 14 residues. With 7 bases clipped from V and 9 bases from J, the junction kept 9 bases outside the gene matches. Germline assignment: CDR1 MGHDK and CDR2 SYGVNS. CDR3 in amino acids: CASTQDREVSPLHF. The CDR3 region has the DNA TGTGCCAGCACCCAAGACAGGGAGGTTTCACCCCTCCACTTT.

The genes are TRBV3-1 (or the pseudogene TRBV3-2) and TRBJ2-7, with 7 bases matching TRBD1. CDR3 size: 14 residues. Germline lookup yields CDR1 LGHDT and CDR2 YNNKEL (reference sequence). Trimming took 2 bases from V and 2 from J; bases not matched to a gene: 3. The CDR3 sequence is CASSQPGQAYEQYF. Written as DNA, the CDR3 is TGTGCCAGCAGCCAACCCGGACAGGCCTACGAGCAGTACTTC.

This rearrangement joins TRBV5-1 to TRBJ2-3; TRBD1 aligns across 8 bases. CDR1 is SGHRS, CDR2 YFSETQ, per germline. The length of the CDR3 is 16 residues. The ends lost 0 bases at V and 0 bases at J; junction bases unmatched: 3. CDR3 sequence reads: CASSLGQGYSTDTQYF. The CDR3 DNA follows: TGCGCCAGCAGCTTGGGACAGGGGTATAGCACAGATACGCAGTATTTT.

This clone occurred a few times. The chain has TRBV9 and TRBJ2-1; 7 positions match TRBD2. CDR1 SGDLS and CDR2 YYNGEE come from the germline V gene. Trimming at V came to 3 bases and at J to 5 bases, leaving 2 bases not matched to a gene. The CDR3 is 13 amino acids. Here the CDR3 reads CASSGTSNNEQFF. The CDR3 bases are TGTGCCAGCAGCGGGACTAGTAACAATGAGCAGTTCTTC.

V gene TRBV7-9 combines with J gene TRBJ2-2, with TRBD2 matching over 8 bases. This CDR3 is built from 17 residues. V was pared by 1 base and J by 1 base, with 5 bases of the junction left unmatched. Germline CDR1 SEHNR, CDR2 FQNEAQ (reference sequence). CDR3 sequence reads: CASSLGRSGGNTGELFF. CDR3 DNA: TGTGCCAGCAGCTTAGGGAGAAGCGGGGGGAACACCGGGGAGCTGTTTTTT. The complete variable domain, with remaining parts taken from reference TRBV7-9 and TRBJ2-2, reads DTGVSQNPRHKITKRGQNVTFRCDPISEHNRLYWYRQTLGQGPEFLTYFQNEAQLEKSRLLSDRFSAERPKGSFSTLEIQRTEQGDSAMYLCASSLGRSGGNTGELFFGEGSRLTVL.

V gene TRBV6-1 combines with J gene TRBJ1-3; 7 bases align to TRBD1. Trimming took 1 base from V and 3 from J; bases not matched to a gene: 6. This CDR3 comprises 16 residues. In germline, CDR1 is MNHNS, CDR2 SASEGT. DNA for the CDR3: TGTGCCAGCAGTGAAGGGTCGGCAGGGGGTGGAAACACCATATATTTT. Protein sequence: CASSEGSAGGGNTIYF.

CDR3 sequence reads: CASSPSTGGSGANVLTF. Here the CDR3 DNA reads TGTGCCAGCAGCCCCTCTACGGGGGGGTCTGGGGCCAACGTCCTGACTTTC. The chain links TRBV9 to TRBJ2-6; 8 nucleotides line up with TRBD2. Germline lookup yields CDR1 SGDLS and CDR2 YYNGEE. After removal of 4 bases from V and 1 base from J, the junction contained 7 bases not matched to a gene. This CDR3 spans 17 amino acids.